This T cell receptor beta chain was observed in a study of shared clonotypes between healthy human individuals. Study observations and caveats: Clonotype sharing levels among donors were expected to vary with sequencing depth.

Sorted subsets were amplified in replicate PCRs using 200 to 250 ng DNA, about 30,000 T cell genomes. Libraries were prepared by immunoSEQ multiplex PCR; TCRdb keeps only in-frame clonotypes and omits some of them. This sample yields about 1.1 million clones, of which around 77% are seen a single time; 0.89% belongs to the top ten. About this clone: No antigen is known for it.

Germline loops: CDR1 SGHTA, CDR2 FQGNSA. Between the trimmed V and J ends, which lost 5 bases and 1 base, there was a span of 23 bases. This CDR3 contains 18 residues. The sequencing input was memory CD4+ T cells from PBMCs. This sample's subset: CD45RA-negative fraction. This sequence originates from a man younger than 35 in good health. Some clones in this sample may be carry-over from other donors' samples. The V and J genes are TRBV7-2 and TRBJ2-5; D is undetermined. Here the CDR3 reads CASSPRALSMVLQETQYF. Written as DNA, the CDR3 is TGTGCCAGCAGCCCACGGGCCCTTTCCATGGTACTCCAAGAGACCCAGTACTTC.